The T cell receptor beta chain under discussion was sequenced for a study of spatial heterogeneity in lung cancer. Findings and caveats of the study: Estimation of coverage gave values of 6.5% to 7.5% for alpha and around 14% for beta chains in tumor T cells. It was found that expanded intratumoral alpha and beta TCR counts tracked tumor mutation counts.

Specified time point: sample taken at primary tumor resection. Untreated early-stage non-small cell lung cancer patients, around 70 in total, were the donors. The input material, whole RNA from tumor, nontumor lung or frozen PBMC, was sequenced unsorted. The germline V gene has CDR1 SGHAT and CDR2 FQNNGV. The CDR3 contains 14 residues. One entry per CDR3 protein results from TCRdb running MiXCR on the 5' RACE reads. Among some 15,000 distinct CDR3 sequences listed, roughly 7.3% were seen once. In regard to this clonotype: Its antigen is not known.

This receptor was taken from a male donor with early-stage non-small cell lung cancer. The chain employs TRBV11-2 and TRBJ2-3; D is undetermined. Material: lung tumor tissue, obtained at surgery. CDR3: CERRLRKGSNKQYF. For the CDR3, the DNA is TGTGAAAGAAGATTAAGAAAGGGATCGAATAAGCAGTATTTT. Drawing the rest from reference TRBV11-2 and TRBJ2-3, the complete variable domain is EAGVAQSPRYKIIEKRQSVAFWCNPISGHATLYWYQQILGQGPKLLIQFQNNGVVDDSQLPKDRFSAERLKGVDSTLKIQPAKLEDSAVYLCERRLRKGSNKQYFGPGTRLTVL.